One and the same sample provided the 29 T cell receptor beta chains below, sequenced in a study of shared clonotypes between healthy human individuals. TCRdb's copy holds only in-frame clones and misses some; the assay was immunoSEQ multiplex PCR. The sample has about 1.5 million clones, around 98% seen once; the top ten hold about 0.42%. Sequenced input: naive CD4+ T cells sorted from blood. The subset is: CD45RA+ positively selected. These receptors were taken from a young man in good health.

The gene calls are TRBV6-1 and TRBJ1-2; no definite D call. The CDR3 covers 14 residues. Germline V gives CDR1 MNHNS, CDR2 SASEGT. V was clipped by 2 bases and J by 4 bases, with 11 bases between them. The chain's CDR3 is CASSESQTVYGYTF. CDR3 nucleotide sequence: TGTGCCAGCAGTGAATCTCAGACTGTCTATGGCTACACCTTC.

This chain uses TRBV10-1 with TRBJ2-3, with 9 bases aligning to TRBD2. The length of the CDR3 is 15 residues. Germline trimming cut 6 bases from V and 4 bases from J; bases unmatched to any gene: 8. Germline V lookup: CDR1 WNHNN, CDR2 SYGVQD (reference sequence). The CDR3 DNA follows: TGCGCCAGCAGAAGGACTAGCGCGTCGGCAGATACGCAGTATTTT. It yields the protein CASRRTSASADTQYF.

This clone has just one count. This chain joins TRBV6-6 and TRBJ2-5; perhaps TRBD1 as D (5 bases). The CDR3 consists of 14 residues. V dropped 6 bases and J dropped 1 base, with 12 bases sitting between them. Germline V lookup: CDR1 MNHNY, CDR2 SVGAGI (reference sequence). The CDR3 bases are TGTGCCAGCAGCCCATACCAGGGCCAAGAGACCCAGTACTTC. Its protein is CASSPYQGQETQYF.

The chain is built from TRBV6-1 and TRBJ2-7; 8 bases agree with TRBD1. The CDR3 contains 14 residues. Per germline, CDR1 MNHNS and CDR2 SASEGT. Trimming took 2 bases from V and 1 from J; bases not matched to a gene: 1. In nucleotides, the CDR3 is TGTGCCAGCAGTGAACGGACAGGGTCCTACGAGCAGTACTTC. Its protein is CASSERTGSYEQYF.

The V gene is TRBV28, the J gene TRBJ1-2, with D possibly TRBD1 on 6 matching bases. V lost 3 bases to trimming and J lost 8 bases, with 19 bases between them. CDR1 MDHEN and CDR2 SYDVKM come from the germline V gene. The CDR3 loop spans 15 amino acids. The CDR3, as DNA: TGTGCCAGCAGTTTGCTGGGCAGGGGAAATTTCGGCTACACCTTC. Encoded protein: CASSLLGRGNFGYTF.

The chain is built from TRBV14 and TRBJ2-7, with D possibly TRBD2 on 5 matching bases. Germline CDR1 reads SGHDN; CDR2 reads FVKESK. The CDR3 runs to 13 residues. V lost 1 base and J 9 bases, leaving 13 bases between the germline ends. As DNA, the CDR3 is TGTGCCAGCAGCCAAGGCGTGGGAGTCCGGCAGTACTTC. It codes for CASSQGVGVRQYF.

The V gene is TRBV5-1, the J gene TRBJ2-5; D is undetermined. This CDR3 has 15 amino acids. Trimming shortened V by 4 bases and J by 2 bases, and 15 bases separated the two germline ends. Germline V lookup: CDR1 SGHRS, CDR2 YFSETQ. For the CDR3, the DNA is TGCGCCAGCAGCACGGAACAGTTACAGCAAGAGACCCAGTACTTC. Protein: CASSTEQLQQETQYF.

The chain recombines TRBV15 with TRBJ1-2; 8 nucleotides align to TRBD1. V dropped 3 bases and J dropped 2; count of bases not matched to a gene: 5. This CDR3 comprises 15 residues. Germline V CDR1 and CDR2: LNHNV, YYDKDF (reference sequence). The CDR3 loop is CATSRPDRANYGYTF. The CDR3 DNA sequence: TGTGCCACCAGCAGGCCGGACAGGGCAAACTATGGCTACACCTTC.

CDR3 amino acids: CASRITGAASGELFF. For the CDR3, the DNA is TGTGCCAGTAGGATTACAGGGGCTGCGTCCGGGGAGCTGTTTTTT. This chain joins TRBV19 and TRBJ2-2; 7 bases map to TRBD1. Germline V gene data show CDR1 as LNHDA and CDR2 as SQIVND (reference sequence). V was clipped by 6 bases and J by 6 bases; unmatched bases: 10. CDR3 size: 15 residues.

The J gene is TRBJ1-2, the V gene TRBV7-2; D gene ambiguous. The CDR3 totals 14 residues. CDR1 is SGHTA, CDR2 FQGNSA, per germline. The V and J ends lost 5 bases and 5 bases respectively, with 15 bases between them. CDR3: CASSPPRGSYGYTF. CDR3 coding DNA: TGTGCCAGCAGCCCCCCCCGAGGGAGTTATGGCTACACCTTC.

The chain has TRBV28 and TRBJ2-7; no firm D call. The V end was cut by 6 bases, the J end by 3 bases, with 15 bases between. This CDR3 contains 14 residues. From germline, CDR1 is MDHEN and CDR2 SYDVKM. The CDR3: CASRETELIYEQYF. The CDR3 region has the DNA TGTGCCAGCAGGGAGACGGAACTGATCTACGAGCAGTACTTC.

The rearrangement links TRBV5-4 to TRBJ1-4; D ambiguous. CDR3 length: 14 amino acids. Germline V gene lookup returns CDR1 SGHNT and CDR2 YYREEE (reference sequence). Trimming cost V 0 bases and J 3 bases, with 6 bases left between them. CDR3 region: CASSLGLANEKLFF. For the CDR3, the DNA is TGTGCCAGCAGCTTGGGTTTGGCTAATGAAAAACTGTTTTTT.

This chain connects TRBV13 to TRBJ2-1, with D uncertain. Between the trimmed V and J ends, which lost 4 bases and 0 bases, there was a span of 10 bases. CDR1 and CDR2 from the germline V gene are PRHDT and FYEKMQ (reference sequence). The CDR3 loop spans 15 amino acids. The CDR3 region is CASSSNAPSYNEQFF. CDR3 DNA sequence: TGTGCCAGCAGCTCAAACGCCCCCTCCTACAATGAGCAGTTCTTC.

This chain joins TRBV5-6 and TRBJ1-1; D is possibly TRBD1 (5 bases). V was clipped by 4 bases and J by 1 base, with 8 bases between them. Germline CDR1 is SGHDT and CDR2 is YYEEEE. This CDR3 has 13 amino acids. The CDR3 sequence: CASSRRGNTEAFF. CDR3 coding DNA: TGTGCCAGCAGCCGGAGGGGGAACACTGAAGCTTTCTTT. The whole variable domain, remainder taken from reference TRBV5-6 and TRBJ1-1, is DAGVTQSPTHLIKTRGQQVTLRCSPKSGHDTVSWYQQALGQGPQFIFQYYEEEERQRGNFPDRFSGHQFPNYSSELNVNALLLGDSALYLCASSRRGNTEAFFGQGTRLTVV.

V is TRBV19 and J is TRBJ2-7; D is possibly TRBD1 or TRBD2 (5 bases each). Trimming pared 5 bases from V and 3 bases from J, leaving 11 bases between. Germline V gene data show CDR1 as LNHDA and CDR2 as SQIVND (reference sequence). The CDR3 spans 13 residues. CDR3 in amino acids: CASSGDGIYEQYF. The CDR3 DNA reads TGTGCCAGTAGTGGGGACGGGATCTACGAGCAGTACTTC. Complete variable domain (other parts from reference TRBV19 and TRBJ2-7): DGGITQSPKYLFRKEGQNVTLSCEQNLNHDAMYWYRQDPGQGLRLIYYSQIVNDFQKGDIAEGYSVSREKKESFPLTVTSAQKNPTAFYLCASSGDGIYEQYFGPGTRLTVT.

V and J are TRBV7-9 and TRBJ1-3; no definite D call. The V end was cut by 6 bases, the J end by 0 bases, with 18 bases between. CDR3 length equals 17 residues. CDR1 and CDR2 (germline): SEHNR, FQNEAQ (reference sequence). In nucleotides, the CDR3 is TGTGCCAGCAGTCCCTTTGAAGACGTGAGCTCTGGAAACACCATATATTTT. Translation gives CASSPFEDVSSGNTIYF.

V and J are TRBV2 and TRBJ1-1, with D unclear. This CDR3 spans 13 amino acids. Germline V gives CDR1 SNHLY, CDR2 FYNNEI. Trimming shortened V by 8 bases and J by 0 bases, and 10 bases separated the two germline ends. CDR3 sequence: CASLAGLNTEAFF. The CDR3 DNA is TGTGCCAGCCTGGCGGGCCTGAACACTGAAGCTTTCTTT.

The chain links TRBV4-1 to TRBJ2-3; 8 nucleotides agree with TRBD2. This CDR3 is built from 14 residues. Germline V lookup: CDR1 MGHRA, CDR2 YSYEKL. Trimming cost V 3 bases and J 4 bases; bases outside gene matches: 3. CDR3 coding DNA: TGCGCCAGCAGCCAGGGGGGACTAGCAGATACGCAGTATTTT. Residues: CASSQGGLADTQYF.

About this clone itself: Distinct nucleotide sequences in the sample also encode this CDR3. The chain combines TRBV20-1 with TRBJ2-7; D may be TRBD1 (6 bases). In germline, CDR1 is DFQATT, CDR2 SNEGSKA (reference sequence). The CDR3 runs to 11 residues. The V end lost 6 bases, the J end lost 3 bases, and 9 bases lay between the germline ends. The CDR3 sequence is CSALDSYEQYF. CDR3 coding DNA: TGCAGTGCCTTGGACAGCTACGAGCAGTACTTC.

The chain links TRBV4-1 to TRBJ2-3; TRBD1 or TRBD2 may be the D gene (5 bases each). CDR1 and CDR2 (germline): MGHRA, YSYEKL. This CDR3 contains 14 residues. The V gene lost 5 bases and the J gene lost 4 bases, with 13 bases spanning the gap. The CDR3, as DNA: TGCGCCAGCAGCAAGGGACCTCACCCAGATACGCAGTATTTT. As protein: CASSKGPHPDTQYF.

Written as DNA, the CDR3 is TGCGCCAGCAGGGACGGCGGCGGGAGGGAGTACGAGCAGTACTTC. Translated: CASRDGGGREYEQYF. This sequence joins TRBV5-1 and TRBJ2-7; TRBD2 agrees at 9 bases. Germline CDR1 is SGHRS and CDR2 is YFSETQ. The CDR3 totals 15 residues. V dropped 5 bases and J dropped 4; count of bases not matched to a gene: 10.

The CDR3, as DNA: TGTGCCAGCAGCAAGAGGGGGCATAGCAATCAGCCCCAGCATTTT. It translates to CASSKRGHSNQPQHF. This rearrangement joins TRBV28 to TRBJ1-5, with 7 bases aligning to TRBD1. With V trimmed by 6 bases and J by 0 bases, 5 bases remained unmatched. Germline loops: CDR1 MDHEN, CDR2 SYDVKM. The CDR3 is 15 amino acids.

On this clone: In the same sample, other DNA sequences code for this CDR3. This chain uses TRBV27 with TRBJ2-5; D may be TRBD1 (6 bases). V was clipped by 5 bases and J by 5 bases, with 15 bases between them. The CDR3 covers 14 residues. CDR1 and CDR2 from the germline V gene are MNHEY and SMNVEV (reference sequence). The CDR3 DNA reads TGTGCCAGCAGTCTACTGGGGGCCGGCGAGACCCAGTACTTC. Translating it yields CASSLLGAGETQYF.

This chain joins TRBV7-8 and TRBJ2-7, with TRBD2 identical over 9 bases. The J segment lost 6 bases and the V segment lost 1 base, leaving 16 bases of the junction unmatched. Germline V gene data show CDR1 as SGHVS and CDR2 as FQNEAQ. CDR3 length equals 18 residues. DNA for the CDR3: TGTGCCAGCAGCTTAGGTCTCGGGCCTTCTAGCGGGAATTCCGAGCAGTACTTC. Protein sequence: CASSLGLGPSSGNSEQYF.

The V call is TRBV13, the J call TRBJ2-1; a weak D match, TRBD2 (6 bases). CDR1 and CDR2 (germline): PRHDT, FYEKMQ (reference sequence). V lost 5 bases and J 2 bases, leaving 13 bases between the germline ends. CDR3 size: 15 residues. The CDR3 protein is CASSRGGSPYNEQFF. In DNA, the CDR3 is TGTGCCAGCAGCCGTGGGGGGAGCCCCTACAATGAGCAGTTCTTC.

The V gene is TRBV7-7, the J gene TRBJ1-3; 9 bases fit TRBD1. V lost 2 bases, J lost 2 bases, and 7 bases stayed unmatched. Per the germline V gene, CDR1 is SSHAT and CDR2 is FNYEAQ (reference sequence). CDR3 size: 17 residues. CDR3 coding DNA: TGTGCCAGCAGCTTACTAACAGGGGGCGCGGCTGGAAACACCATATATTTT. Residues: CASSLLTGGAAGNTIYF.

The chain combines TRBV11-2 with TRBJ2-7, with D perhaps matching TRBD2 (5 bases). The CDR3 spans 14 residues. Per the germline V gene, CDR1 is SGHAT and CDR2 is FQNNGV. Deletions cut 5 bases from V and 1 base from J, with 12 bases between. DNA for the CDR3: TGTGCCAGCAGCGCTACCGGGGTATCCTACGAGCAGTACTTC. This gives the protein CASSATGVSYEQYF.

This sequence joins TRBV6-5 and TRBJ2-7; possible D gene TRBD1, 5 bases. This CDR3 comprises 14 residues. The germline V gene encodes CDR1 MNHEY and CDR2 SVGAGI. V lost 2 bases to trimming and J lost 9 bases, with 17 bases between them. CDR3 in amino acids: CASSYLRQKSGQYF. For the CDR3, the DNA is TGTGCCAGCAGTTACCTGAGACAGAAAAGTGGGCAGTACTTC.

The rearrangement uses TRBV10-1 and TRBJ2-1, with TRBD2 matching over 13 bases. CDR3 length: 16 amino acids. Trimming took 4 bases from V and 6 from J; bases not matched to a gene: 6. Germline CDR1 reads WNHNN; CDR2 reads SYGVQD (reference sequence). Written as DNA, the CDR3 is TGCGCCAGCAGTGCCGCGGGACTAGCGGGATTCAATGAGCAGTTCTTC. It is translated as CASSAAGLAGFNEQFF.